One T cell receptor (beta chain) is described in this entry. Per the original data handling: Amplification of reference gene primers was used by the study to estimate nucleated cell counts. TCRdb's copy holds only in-frame clones and misses some; the assay was immunoSEQ multiplex PCR. V and J calls and clone size are those listed in that table; D and trimming were worked out from the DNA. The sample lists about 290,000 clones, roughly 90% seen once, with around 10% in the top ten. The data were taken from a study of blood T cell repertoires in COVID-19. Across the whole study: The United States, Italy and Spain were the sources of the acute and convalescent COVID-19 samples. The analysed material was cDNA or gDNA that came from T cells, B-cell-depleted T cells, or PBMCs.

CDR3 length: 16 residues. Per the germline V gene, CDR1 is SGHVS and CDR2 is FQNEAQ. V lost 1 base and J lost 3, with 13 bases in between. The Seattle patients, enrolled during active infection, were followed longitudinally. The clonotype was recovered from a woman between 25 and 40 years old with COVID-19, enrolled during active disease. The V gene is TRBV7-8, the J gene TRBJ1-3; the D gene is possibly TRBD1 (5 bases). The specimen sequenced was peripheral blood. The CDR3 coding sequence is TGTGCCAGCAGCTTAGATGTGGGGGGTGGTGGAAACACCATATATTTT. This codes for CASSLDVGGGGNTIYF.